Many counts were recorded for the clone carrying this T cell receptor beta chain. The sample belongs to a study of blood T cells in healthy people across ages. The use of a sample-barcoded 5' primer and a J-beta primer mix characterized a second PCR of roughly 6 to 12 cycles. From the 5' RACE reads, TCRdb called clonotypes with MiXCR, one entry per CDR3 protein. In the table there are 650,000 to 800,000 distinct CDR3 sequences, 52% of which are singletons. What was sequenced was blood. The TCR sequence derives from a woman at least 80 years old in good health.

The chain's CDR3 is CASILGQGVTIQYF. The CDR3 DNA reads as TGTGCCAGCATCCTAGGACAGGGGGTCACCATTCAGTACTTC. J is TRBJ2-4 and V is TRBV2; TRBD1 aligns across 10 bases. The CDR3 extends over 14 amino acids. CDR1 is SNHLY, CDR2 FYNNEI, per germline. Unmatched junction bases numbered 9, after V lost 7 bases and J lost 9 bases.